The source of this T cell receptor (beta chain) is a study of identifying expanded T cells in peripheral blood. CDR3 length: 16 residues. V shed 4 bases, J shed 2 bases, and the junction held 6 bases outside the gene matches. Germline V gene lookup returns CDR1 LNHDA and CDR2 SQIVND (reference sequence). Repertoires were generated with immunoSEQ multiplex PCR, while TCRdb's copy carries only in-frame clones and drops some. Altogether about 80,000 clones are present, 70% to 90% being singletons, with the ten largest covering less than 9.5%. The clonotype originates from a person aged 18 to 69 in good health. Sample: blood. The chain is built from TRBV19 and TRBJ1-3; 9 nucleotides agree with TRBD1. CDR3 DNA sequence: TGTGCCAGTAGTAGGGGACAGGGCGAGCCTGGAAACACCATATATTTT. Amino acids: CASSRGQGEPGNTIYF.